Listed below are T cell receptor beta chains from one sample, sequenced in a study of T cell responses to AZD1222 COVID-19 vaccine. The method was immunoSEQ multiplex PCR; TCRdb's version includes in-frame clones alone and lacks a portion of them. The repertoire holds 150,000 to 200,000 clones, 88% seen once, with around a tenth in the top ten. The source was peripheral blood, collected 28 days after the second AZD1222 dose. The source of these receptors is an adult who received the AZD1222 COVID-19 vaccine. Each CDR3 is given with its conserved first and last residue. Fields, in order: D gene, V gene, J gene, clone size, CDR3 length, CDR3 protein, CDR3 DNA. D genes are given only for firm matches. Clone size is shown for a subset of rows, as once, few, many or a class of expanded clone.

TRBD2,TRBV19,TRBJ2-2,-,15,CASSRTSGDGGELFF,TGTGCCAGTAGTAGGACTAGCGGGGACGGCGGGGAGCTGTTTTTT
-,TRBV20-1,TRBJ2-7,-,14,CSASRGRRGYEQYF,TGCAGTGCCAGTCGGGGGCGCAGAGGCTACGAGCAGTACTTC
-,TRBV27,TRBJ1-5,-,17,CASSLLPGAGSNQPQHF,TGTGCCAGCAGTTTGCTGCCGGGGGCAGGGAGCAATCAGCCCCAGCATTTT
-,TRBV5-1,TRBJ2-5,-,14,CASSLSDSRETQYF,TGCGCCAGCAGCTTGTCGGACAGCCGAGAGACCCAGTACTTC
-,TRBV19,TRBJ2-1,once,14,CASSVTGLTTEQFF,TGTGCCAGTAGTGTTACCGGACTAACCACTGAGCAGTTCTTC
-,TRBV19,TRBJ1-2,-,12,CASSTTNYGYTF,TGTGCCAGTAGTACAACAAACTATGGCTACACCTTC
-,TRBV2,TRBJ1-1,-,11,CASSASAEAFF,TGTGCCAGCAGTGCTAGCGCTGAAGCTTTCTTT
-,TRBV13,TRBJ2-2,-,12,CASSLLPGELFF,TGTGCCAGCAGCTTACTCCCCGGGGAGCTGTTTTTT
TRBD1,TRBV12-3/TRBV12-4,TRBJ1-1,-,11,CASSSGGKAFF,TGTGCCAGCAGTTCAGGGGGGAAAGCTTTCTTT
-,TRBV30,TRBJ1-3,-,13,CAWSGGGGNTIYF,TGTGCCTGGAGCGGGGGCGGTGGAAACACCATATATTTT
-,TRBV5-5,TRBJ2-7,-,14,CASSLVVNSYEQYF,TGTGCCAGCAGCTTGGTCGTAAACTCCTACGAGCAGTACTTC
TRBD1,TRBV7-2,TRBJ1-6,-,15,CASSGSGTGTSPLHF,TGTGCCAGCAGCGGCTCCGGGACAGGAACTTCACCCCTCCACTTT
TRBD1,TRBV4-3,TRBJ1-6,-,15,CASSQDRGLESPLHF,TGCGCCAGCAGCCAAGACAGGGGGCTAGAGTCACCCCTCCACTTT
-,TRBV19,TRBJ1-1,-,13,CASSIDTETEAFF,TGTGCCAGTAGTATAGATACCGAAACTGAAGCTTTCTTT
-,TRBV28,TRBJ1-2,-,14,CASSSPGGHYGYTF,TGTGCCAGCAGTTCTCCCGGGGGGCACTATGGCTACACCTTC
-,TRBV2,TRBJ2-7,-,14,CASSASSLAREQYF,TGTGCCAGCAGTGCATCGTCACTAGCTCGGGAGCAGTACTTC
-,TRBV30,TRBJ2-7,-,11,CAWSASYEQYF,TGTGCCTGGAGTGCGTCCTACGAGCAGTACTTC
-,TRBV15,TRBJ2-7,-,14,CATSRDRGPYEQYF,TGTGCCACCAGCAGAGATAGGGGCCCCTACGAGCAGTACTTC
TRBD1,TRBV19,TRBJ1-1,-,17,CASSRGTGQDKNTEAFF,TGTGCCAGTAGTAGAGGGACAGGGCAGGACAAGAACACTGAAGCTTTCTTT
TRBD1,TRBV19,TRBJ2-7,-,13,CASRQGSTYEQYF,TGTGCCAGTAGACAGGGGAGCACCTACGAGCAGTACTTC
-,TRBV7-3,TRBJ2-2,-,15,CASSPGGGNTGELFF,TGTGCCAGCAGTCCAGGTGGGGGAAACACCGGGGAGCTGTTTTTT
-,TRBV4-2,TRBJ2-2,few,16,CASSQTRVSNTGELFF,TGTGCCAGCAGCCAGACTAGGGTTTCGAACACCGGGGAGCTGTTTTTT
-,TRBV2,TRBJ1-5,-,15,CASSEGGAPREPQHF,TGTGCCAGCAGTGAAGGAGGGGCCCCGAGGGAGCCCCAGCATTTT
-,TRBV4-1,TRBJ1-6,-,15,CASSRDSAYNSPLHF,TGCGCCAGCAGCCGAGACTCAGCCTATAATTCACCCCTCCACTTT
TRBD1,TRBV6-5,TRBJ1-6,-,14,CASSSGQGGSPLHF,TGTGCCAGCAGCTCGGGACAGGGGGGTTCACCCCTCCACTTT
-,TRBV28,TRBJ1-2,-,13,CASSFMGLYGYTF,TGTGCCAGCAGTTTCATGGGACTCTATGGCTACACCTTC
TRBD1,TRBV11-3,TRBJ2-5,-,15,CASSLGTGGEETQYF,TGTGCCAGCAGCCTAGGGACAGGGGGCGAAGAGACCCAGTACTTC
TRBD1,TRBV28,TRBJ2-7,few,15,CASSHRDRDSYEQYF,TGTGCCAGCAGTCACCGGGACAGGGACTCCTACGAGCAGTACTTC
TRBD1,TRBV25-1,TRBJ1-4,-,14,CASSAGTGGEKLFF,TGTGCCAGCAGTGCCGGGACAGGGGGAGAAAAACTGTTTTTT
TRBD1,TRBV7-9,TRBJ1-4,-,16,CASSLGRGLVREKLFF,TGTGCCAGCAGCTTAGGCAGGGGGCTGGTTCGTGAAAAACTGTTTTTT
-,TRBV28,TRBJ2-7,-,15,CASSLIGGPVYEQYF,TGTGCCAGCAGTTTAATTGGGGGGCCGGTCTACGAGCAGTACTTC
-,TRBV19,TRBJ2-2,-,15,CASSIKSLGAGELFF,TGTGCCAGTAGTATAAAGAGCCTTGGGGCCGGGGAGCTGTTTTTT
-,TRBV7-2,TRBJ1-3,-,16,CASSSSGGISGNTIYF,TGTGCCAGCAGCTCCTCTGGGGGGATCTCTGGAAACACCATATATTTT
TRBD1,TRBV4-1,TRBJ1-3,-,16,CASSQGQGAQGNTIYF,TGCGCCAGCAGCCAGGGACAGGGGGCGCAGGGAAACACCATATATTTT
-,TRBV19,TRBJ1-2,few,14,CASSFLFVGYGYTF,TGTGCCAGTAGCTTTCTGTTCGTTGGCTATGGCTACACCTTC
-,TRBV11-2,TRBJ1-3,-,15,CASSPRTSSGNTIYF,TGTGCCAGCAGCCCCCGGACAAGCTCTGGAAACACCATATATTTT
TRBD1,TRBV15,TRBJ2-7,few,15,CATSRAGGERDEQYF,TGTGCCACCAGCAGAGCAGGGGGCGAAAGGGACGAGCAGTACTTC
-,TRBV27,TRBJ1-1,-,13,CASSFSGNTEAFF,TGTGCCAGCAGTTTTTCCGGGAACACTGAAGCTTTCTTT
-,TRBV18,TRBJ2-1,-,16,CASSPLPTDSYNEQFF,TGTGCCAGCTCACCACTACCGACGGACTCGTACAATGAGCAGTTCTTC
-,TRBV3-1/TRBV3-2,TRBJ1-2,few,15,CASSVRRSTRGGYTF,TGTGCCAGCAGCGTACGACGTTCGACGAGAGGCGGCTACACCTTC
TRBD2,TRBV7-2,TRBJ2-1,-,15,CASSGDGGAYNEQFF,TGTGCCAGCAGCGGCGATGGGGGGGCCTACAATGAGCAGTTCTTC
-,TRBV5-5,TRBJ1-1,-,15,CASSLEGLSYTEAFF,TGTGCCAGCAGCTTGGAAGGCCTTTCTTACACTGAAGCTTTCTTT
-,TRBV7-9,TRBJ2-5,-,14,CASSLPGGRETQYF,TGTGCCAGCAGCCTCCCGGGGGGCCGGGAGACCCAGTACTTC
TRBD1,TRBV2,TRBJ1-6,-,16,CASILTGGIGNSPLHF,TGTGCCAGCATCTTGACAGGGGGCATAGGTAATTCACCCCTCCACTTT
TRBD1,TRBV5-5,TRBJ1-5,-,15,CASSLGIRGDQPQHF,TGTGCCAGCAGCTTGGGGATCAGGGGGGATCAGCCCCAGCATTTT
-,TRBV12-3/TRBV12-4,TRBJ1-1,-,13,CASSLTPGSEAFF,TGTGCCAGCAGTTTGACCCCCGGGAGTGAAGCTTTCTTT
-,TRBV6-1,TRBJ2-3,-,12,CASSEGADTQYF,TGTGCCAGCAGTGAAGGGGCCGATACGCAGTATTTT
TRBD1,TRBV19,TRBJ1-2,-,13,CASTATGGGGYTF,TGTGCCAGTACCGCGACAGGGGGCGGTGGCTACACCTTC
-,TRBV7-6,TRBJ2-5,-,11,CASSDQETQYF,TGTGCCAGCAGCGACCAAGAGACCCAGTACTTC
-,TRBV24-1,TRBJ2-1,-,14,CATSDRVSYNEQFF,TGTGCCACCAGTGACAGGGTCTCCTACAATGAGCAGTTCTTC
-,TRBV4-1,TRBJ1-6,-,18,CASSQERAGLPANSPLHF,TGCGCCAGCAGCCAAGAGCGGGCAGGCCTACCCGCTAATTCACCCCTCCACTTT
-,TRBV12-1,TRBJ2-2,-,14,CASTSMENTGELFF,TGTGCCAGCACCTCCATGGAGAACACCGGGGAGCTGTTTTTT
-,TRBV28,TRBJ2-7,-,11,CASSLPGQQYF,TGTGCCAGCAGCCTGCCGGGGCAGCAGTACTTC
-,TRBV7-8,TRBJ1-5,-,14,CASSLAAGDQTQHF,TGTGCCAGCAGCTTAGCAGCCGGGGACCAAACCCAGCATTTT